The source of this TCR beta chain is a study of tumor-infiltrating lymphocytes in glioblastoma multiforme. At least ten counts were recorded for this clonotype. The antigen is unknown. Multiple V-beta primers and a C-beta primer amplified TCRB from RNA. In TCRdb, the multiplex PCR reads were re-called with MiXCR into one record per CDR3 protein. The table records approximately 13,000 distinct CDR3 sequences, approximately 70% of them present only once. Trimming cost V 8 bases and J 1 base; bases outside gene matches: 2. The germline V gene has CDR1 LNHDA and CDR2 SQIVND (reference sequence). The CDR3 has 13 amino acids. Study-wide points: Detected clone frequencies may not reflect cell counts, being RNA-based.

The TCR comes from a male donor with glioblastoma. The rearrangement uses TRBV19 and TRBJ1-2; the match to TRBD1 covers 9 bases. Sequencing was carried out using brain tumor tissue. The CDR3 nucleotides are TGTGCCAGTGGGACAGGGTTTAACTATGGCTACACCTTC. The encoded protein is CASGTGFNYGYTF.